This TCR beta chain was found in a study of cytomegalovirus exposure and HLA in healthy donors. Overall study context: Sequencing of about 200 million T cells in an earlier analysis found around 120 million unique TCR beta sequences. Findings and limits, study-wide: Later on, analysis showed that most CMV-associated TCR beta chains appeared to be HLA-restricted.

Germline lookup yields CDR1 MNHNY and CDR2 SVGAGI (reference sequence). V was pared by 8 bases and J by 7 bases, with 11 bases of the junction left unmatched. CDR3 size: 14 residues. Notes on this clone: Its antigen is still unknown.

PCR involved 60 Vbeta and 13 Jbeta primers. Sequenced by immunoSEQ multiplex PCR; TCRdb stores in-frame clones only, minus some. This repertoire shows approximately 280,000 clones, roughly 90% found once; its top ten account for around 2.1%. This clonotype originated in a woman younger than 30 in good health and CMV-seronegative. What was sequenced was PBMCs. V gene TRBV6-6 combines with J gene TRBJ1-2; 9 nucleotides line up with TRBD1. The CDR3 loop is CASLGTGGASGYTF. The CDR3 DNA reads TGTGCCAGCCTGGGAACAGGGGGCGCAAGTGGCTACACCTTC.